This T cell receptor (beta chain) was retrieved from a study of blood T cell repertoires in COVID-19. The overall study: COVID-19 samples, acute and convalescent, were from the United States, Italy and Spain. Sources were T cells, B-cell-depleted T cells, or PBMCs; the material itself was cDNA or gDNA.

In the study's own analysis: Nucleated cell counts were estimated from reference gene primer amplification. The protocol was immunoSEQ multiplex PCR, while the TCRdb copy is restricted to in-frame clones and leaves out a portion. D and trimming come from the DNA, and the V and J calls and clone size come from that table. The sample records roughly 240,000 clones, approximately 80% being singletons. The CDR3 contains 14 residues. Germline CDR1 is SGHVS and CDR2 is FQNEAQ. Trimming removed 1 base at V and 7 bases at J, with 13 bases between. The TCR was taken from a man between 40 and 49 years old who had recovered from COVID-19. J is TRBJ1-2 and V is TRBV7-8; D is undetermined. Sequences were obtained from peripheral blood. The chain's CDR3 is CASSLDLATGGYTF. The CDR3 DNA sequence: TGTGCCAGCAGCTTAGATCTCGCAACGGGTGGCTACACCTTC.